What follows are 7 T cell receptor beta chains derived from one specimen sequenced in a study of vaccination effects on CD4 cells after COVID-19. CD4+ T cells specific for antigen were expanded with viral peptide pools by the ViraFEST assay before sequencing. Isolating CD4+ T cells followed approximately nine days of culture. Participants completed two doses of the BNT162b2 or mRNA-1273 vaccine. Their antigens remain unidentified. Some clones are missing from TCRdb's copy, which holds only in-frame ones; the method was immunoSEQ multiplex PCR. In the table there are more than 65,000 clones, about 86% of which are singletons. Sequenced material: CD4+ T cells from PBMCs cultured with HCoV-229E spike peptides, taken after COVID-19 vaccination. The receptors were sampled from a human donor who received a COVID-19 vaccine.

This chain uses TRBV18 with TRBJ2-2; D perhaps matches TRBD2 (5 bases). The CDR3 extends over 15 amino acids. V lost 1 base to trimming and J lost 5 bases, with 11 bases between them. Germline CDR1 reads KGHSH; CDR2 reads LQKENI. Here the CDR3 reads CASSPRGRGTGELFF. The CDR3 DNA sequence: TGTGCCAGCTCACCACGGGGAAGAGGGACCGGGGAGCTGTTTTTT.

V usage is TRBV6-5 and J usage is TRBJ2-1, with 10 bases that match TRBD1. Germline V gene sequence: CDR1 MNHEY, CDR2 SVGAGI. V was clipped by 5 bases and J by 7 bases; unmatched bases: 8. This CDR3 region has 15 residues. In nucleotides, the CDR3 is TGTGCCAGCAGTACCCGGGACAGGGGAAGGAATGAGCAGTTCTTC. Residues: CASSTRDRGRNEQFF.

The chain links TRBV5-1 to TRBJ1-6; TRBD1 is a possible D gene (6 bases). Per germline, CDR1 SGHRS and CDR2 YFSETQ. V shed 0 bases and J shed 4 bases, with 17 bases lying between them. The length of the CDR3 is 18 residues. CDR3 DNA: TGCGCCAGCAGCTTGGTGGACAGCACCAAGCAGTATAATTCACCCCTCCACTTT. Residues: CASSLVDSTKQYNSPLHF.

The V and J genes are TRBV5-1 and TRBJ2-1; 9 bases align to TRBD2. V shed 4 bases, J shed 6 bases, and the junction held 11 bases outside the gene matches. The CDR3 extends over 16 amino acids. Germline CDR1 reads SGHRS; CDR2 reads YFSETQ. The CDR3 spells CASSPQGGGAGNEQFF. CDR3 nucleotides: TGCGCCAGCAGCCCCCAGGGCGGGGGGGCAGGCAATGAGCAGTTCTTC.

The J gene is TRBJ2-1, the V gene TRBV5-1; D is ambiguous. Germline values: CDR1 SGHRS, CDR2 YFSETQ. With 1 base removed from V and 4 bases from J, the gap between germline ends came to 12 bases. This CDR3 spans 15 amino acids. DNA for the CDR3: TGCGCCAGCAGCTTGCGGGCAGAGGTTTACAATGAGCAGTTCTTC. It translates to CASSLRAEVYNEQFF.

The genes are TRBV5-1 and TRBJ2-2; 8 bases are a match to TRBD1. V lost 0 bases, J lost 6 bases, and 7 bases stayed unmatched. The germline V gene encodes CDR1 SGHRS and CDR2 YFSETQ. The length of the CDR3 is 16 residues. The CDR3 spells CASSLALGQGAGELFF. DNA of the CDR3: TGCGCCAGCAGCTTGGCCCTTGGACAGGGCGCCGGGGAGCTGTTTTTT.

The genes are TRBV18 and TRBJ2-7; 7 bases line up with TRBD1. The V segment lost 4 bases and the J segment 6 bases; nucleotides outside the gene matches: 9. Per germline, CDR1 KGHSH and CDR2 LQKENI. CDR3 length: 14 amino acids. This CDR3 is CASSLRQGDSEQYV. The CDR3 nucleotides are TGTGCCAGCTCACTTAGACAGGGTGATAGCGAGCAGTACGTC.